The following is a T cell receptor (beta chain) sequence with its context. It has no known antigen specificity. Per-nucleotide qualities are absent, and no much larger clonotype sits a single base away. The treatment or condition tag for this specimen amounts to: in vitro stimulation with specific CMV peptide epitopes to enrich CMV-specific T cells. Between the V and J ends, shortened by 0 bases and 8 bases respectively, the junction contains 9 bases. The CDR3 runs 13 residues from the cysteine to the phenylalanine. The kept DNA is CDR3 alone, 39 bases in frame from the first base. The germline V gene sets CDR1 to SGHDT and CDR2 to YYEEEE. The source of the sample is a study of T cell repertoires in cytomegalovirus infection (dated 2019 in TCRdb). General notes on the study: Peptide stimulations targeted recently identified HLA-C-restricted CMV epitopes, whose presentation resists viral immunomodulation, together with well-studied HLA-B-restricted epitopes. The HLA type of each donor mattered for the analysis, because public TCR beta signatures pointed to carriage of CMV infection along with the matching HLA type. Beyond this particular receptor, the publication reports: The ex vivo response was dominated by HLA-C-restricted CMV-specific TCR beta clonotypes, which also provided the single most frequent clonotype in two of eight donors. Cumulative frequency of public TCR beta family members discriminated carriers of CMV infection plus the relevant HLA type in this cohort and an independent roughly 350-donor cohort.

Sequencing used an Illumina HiSeq 1500. TCRdb itself trimmed the public reads at Q25 with fastp, ran MiXCR and retained productive beta chains. Rows matching on CDR3 protein sequence are summarized as one entry with the most common DNA and genes. A total of roughly 990,000 distinct CDR3 sequences appear in this sample, less than 40% of them only once. The ten largest account for about an eighth of the sample. The receptor was isolated from a human donor in good health (CMV status not recorded). Some clones in this sample may be carry-over from other donors' samples. The sample consisted of cultured CD8+ T cells from PBMCs, taken from culture after CMV antigen stimulation. The sequence is built from TRBV5-6 and TRBJ2-1, with no confidently assigned D gene. The DNA sequence is as follows: TGTGCCAGCAGCTTGGCAATTCCCGATGAGCAGTTCTTC. This translates into CASSLAIPDEQFF.